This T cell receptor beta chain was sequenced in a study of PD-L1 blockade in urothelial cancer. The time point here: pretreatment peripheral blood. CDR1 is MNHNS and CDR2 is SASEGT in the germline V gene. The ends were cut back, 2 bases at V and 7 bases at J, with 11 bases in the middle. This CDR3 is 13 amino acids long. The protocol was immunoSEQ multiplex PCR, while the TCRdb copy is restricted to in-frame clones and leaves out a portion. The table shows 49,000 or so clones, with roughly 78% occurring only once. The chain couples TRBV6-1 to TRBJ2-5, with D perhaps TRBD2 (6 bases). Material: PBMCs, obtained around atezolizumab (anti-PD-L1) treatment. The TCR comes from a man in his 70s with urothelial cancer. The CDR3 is CASSERQEGTQYF. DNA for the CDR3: TGTGCCAGCAGTGAAAGGCAGGAGGGGACCCAGTACTTC.